The 17 T cell receptor beta chains listed next were all sequenced from one sample in a study of CD8+ T cells in alopecia areata. Treatment noted: oral pan-JAK inhibitor, 5-10 mg twice daily. Once RNA had been extracted, it was reverse transcribed into cDNA to act as the sequencing template. Sequencing was performed with immunoSEQ multiplex PCR; in TCRdb, only in-frame clones are kept and a portion is missing. The table records fewer than 200,000 clones, roughly 53% of them present only once. Source: CD8+ T cells sorted from blood, taken at week 24, from a patient treated with tofacitinib. The source of these receptors is a human donor with alopecia areata.

The chain recombines TRBV15 with TRBJ2-7; 7 bases are a match to TRBD1. CDR1 is LNHNV, CDR2 YYDKDF, per germline (reference sequence). J lost 3 bases, V lost 7 bases, and 6 bases had no gene match. The CDR3 extends over 13 amino acids. CDR3 coding DNA: TGTGCCACCACCATGGGACAGAACTACGAGCAGTACTTC. This codes for CATTMGQNYEQYF.

This rearrangement joins TRBV5-6 to TRBJ2-1; D remains ambiguous. With 2 bases removed from V and 5 bases from J, the gap between germline ends came to 8 bases. Germline V CDR1 and CDR2: SGHDT, YYEEEE. This CDR3 is built from 13 residues. CDR3: CASSFGGDNEQFF. DNA for the CDR3: TGTGCCAGCAGCTTTGGCGGAGACAATGAGCAGTTCTTC.

This rearrangement joins TRBV5-1 to TRBJ2-1, with D hard to call. The V gene's germline CDR1 is SGHRS and CDR2 YFSETQ. This CDR3 is 13 amino acids long. Trimming cost V 0 bases and J 6 bases, with 7 bases left between them. The CDR3: CASSLEGPNEQFF. The CDR3 DNA sequence: TGCGCCAGCAGCTTGGAAGGACCCAATGAGCAGTTCTTC. The full variable domain, its missing parts supplied by reference TRBV5-1 and TRBJ2-1, is KAGVTQTPRYLIKTRGQQVTLSCSPISGHRSVSWYQQTPGQGLQFLFEYFSETQRNKGNFPGRFSGRQFSNSRSEMNVSTLELGDSALYLCASSLEGPNEQFFGPGTRLTVL.

V is TRBV7-9 and J is TRBJ1-1, with 8 bases aligning to TRBD1. Germline assignment: CDR1 SEHNR and CDR2 FQNEAQ (reference sequence). J was trimmed by 5 bases and V by 3 bases; bases with no gene match: 2. The CDR3 runs 13 residues. The CDR3 reads CASSFTGGTEAFF. CDR3 in DNA: TGTGCCAGCAGCTTCACAGGGGGGACTGAAGCTTTCTTT.

In this sample, this clone turned up once. This chain uses TRBV5-6 with TRBJ1-1; D unclear. This CDR3 region has 13 residues. Germline loops: CDR1 SGHDT, CDR2 YYEEEE. Trimming left V 1 base short and J 1 base short, with 5 bases between. CDR3 nucleotide sequence: TGTGCCAGCAGCTTGACGGAGAACACTGAAGCTTTCTTT. Translated: CASSLTENTEAFF.

This clone was recorded a few times. The rearrangement joins TRBV6-4 to TRBJ2-5, with no clear D. Germline-derived CDR1 and CDR2 are MRHNA and SNTAGT. The V and J ends lost 4 bases and 1 base respectively, with 1 base between them. CDR3 length: 11 residues. CDR3 coding DNA: TGTGCCAGCAGTGCCCAAGAGACCCAGTACTTC. Its protein product is CASSAQETQYF.

This clone was counted only a few times. This chain links TRBV11-2 with TRBJ2-4; 9 bases fit TRBD1. The CDR3 is made up of 15 amino acids. The germline gives CDR1 SGHAT, CDR2 FQNNGV. With V trimmed by 4 bases and J by 6 bases, 7 bases remained unmatched. Here the CDR3 DNA reads TGTGCCAGCAGCTCGTACAGGGGGCTAAGAAACATTCAGTACTTC. Protein: CASSSYRGLRNIQYF. The whole variable domain, remainder taken from reference TRBV11-2 and TRBJ2-4, is EAGVAQSPRYKIIEKRQSVAFWCNPISGHATLYWYQQILGQGPKLLIQFQNNGVVDDSQLPKDRFSAERLKGVDSTLKIQPAKLEDSAVYLCASSSYRGLRNIQYFGAGTRLSVL.

This clone appeared a few times. The chain joins TRBV7-6 to TRBJ2-7; 8 bases align to TRBD1. The CDR3 is 15 amino acids. In germline, CDR1 is SGHVS, CDR2 FNYEAQ. V was pared by 1 base and J by 3 bases, with 5 bases of the junction left unmatched. CDR3: CASSLEYGTGYEQYF. The DNA of the CDR3 is TGTGCCAGCAGCTTAGAGTACGGGACAGGCTACGAGCAGTACTTC.

The J gene is TRBJ2-7, the V gene TRBV2; possibly TRBD1 or TRBD2 for D (5 bases each). The CDR3 extends over 14 amino acids. V lost 6 bases and J lost 4, with 16 bases in between. Germline CDR1 and CDR2: SNHLY and FYNNEI. As DNA, the CDR3 is TGTGCCAGCAGGCTGAGGGGTAGTCGTTACGAGCAGTACTTC. Its translation: CASRLRGSRYEQYF.

This clone has more than one count but fewer than ten. The chain has TRBV29-1 and TRBJ2-1; D may be TRBD2 (6 bases). The germline CDR1 and CDR2 sequences are SQVTM and ANQGSEA. The CDR3 is made up of 14 amino acids. Trimming took off 6 bases at V and 3 bases at J, with 15 bases between the two ends. CDR3: CSVRGGVHYNEQFF. DNA for the CDR3: TGCAGCGTGCGGGGCGGGGTTCACTACAATGAGCAGTTCTTC.

The V and J genes are TRBV15 and TRBJ2-1; 7 nucleotides line up with TRBD1. This CDR3 has 16 amino acids. CDR1 and CDR2 (germline): LNHNV, YYDKDF (reference sequence). Trimming cost V 7 bases and J 1 base; bases outside gene matches: 10. The CDR3 spells CATNPATGNSYNEQFF. CDR3 nucleotides: TGTGCCACCAACCCCGCGACAGGGAATTCCTACAATGAGCAGTTCTTC.

The rearrangement joins TRBV15 to TRBJ2-5, with D tentatively TRBD2 (6 bases). The CDR3 is 15 residues long. With 0 bases removed from V and 5 bases from J, the gap between germline ends came to 13 bases. Germline loops: CDR1 LNHNV, CDR2 YYDKDF (reference sequence). DNA for the CDR3: TGTGCCACCAGCAGAGAGGATAGCGGTTGGGAGACCCAGTACTTC. Protein sequence: CATSREDSGWETQYF.

This clone was counted only a few times. The V gene is TRBV5-1, the J gene TRBJ2-7; 8 bases fit TRBD1. With V trimmed by 5 bases and J by 11 bases, 12 bases remained unmatched. The CDR3 extends over 13 amino acids. CDR1 and CDR2 from the germline V gene are SGHRS and YFSETQ. The chain's CDR3 is CASRRGTGDLEYF. CDR3 sequence (DNA): TGCGCCAGCAGGCGCGGGACAGGAGACCTTGAGTACTTC.

This clone was counted between two and nine times. This CDR3 is CASSDGATEAFF. The CDR3 DNA reads as TGTGCCAGCAGCGACGGAGCCACTGAAGCTTTCTTT. This sequence joins TRBV7-9 and TRBJ1-1; D call uncertain. The CDR3 is 12 residues long. Between the trimmed V and J ends, which lost 5 bases and 4 bases, there was a span of 8 bases. In germline, CDR1 is SEHNR, CDR2 FQNEAQ (reference sequence).

This clone was counted only a few times. This chain uses TRBV5-1 with TRBJ2-1; D remains unclear. Trimming removed 4 bases at V and 8 bases at J, with 25 bases between. The CDR3 contains 17 residues. Germline assignment: CDR1 SGHRS and CDR2 YFSETQ. The CDR3 protein is CASSPSGGRIKGDEQFF. In nucleotides, the CDR3 is TGCGCCAGCAGCCCGAGTGGCGGTCGAATAAAGGGCGATGAGCAGTTCTTC. The full variable domain, rest sourced from reference TRBV5-1 and TRBJ2-1, is KAGVTQTPRYLIKTRGQQVTLSCSPISGHRSVSWYQQTPGQGLQFLFEYFSETQRNKGNFPGRFSGRQFSNSRSEMNVSTLELGDSALYLCASSPSGGRIKGDEQFFGPGTRLTVL.

This clone was observed at least ten times. V usage is TRBV7-2 and J usage is TRBJ2-1; perhaps TRBD1 as D (6 bases). Trimming left V 3 bases short and J 7 bases short, with 10 bases between. The length of the CDR3 is 13 residues. Per the germline V gene, CDR1 is SGHTA and CDR2 is FQGNSA. CDR3 DNA: TGTGCCAGCAGCTTTATAGGGGGAAATGAGCAGTTCTTC. Its protein product is CASSFIGGNEQFF.

V gene TRBV5-6 combines with J gene TRBJ2-3, with TRBD1 identical over 9 bases. Germline lookup yields CDR1 SGHDT and CDR2 YYEEEE. The CDR3 length is 15 residues. V dropped 4 bases and J dropped 0; count of bases not matched to a gene: 3. DNA for the CDR3: TGTGCCAGCAGCGGGACAGGGAGTAGCACAGATACGCAGTATTTT. Protein sequence: CASSGTGSSTDTQYF.